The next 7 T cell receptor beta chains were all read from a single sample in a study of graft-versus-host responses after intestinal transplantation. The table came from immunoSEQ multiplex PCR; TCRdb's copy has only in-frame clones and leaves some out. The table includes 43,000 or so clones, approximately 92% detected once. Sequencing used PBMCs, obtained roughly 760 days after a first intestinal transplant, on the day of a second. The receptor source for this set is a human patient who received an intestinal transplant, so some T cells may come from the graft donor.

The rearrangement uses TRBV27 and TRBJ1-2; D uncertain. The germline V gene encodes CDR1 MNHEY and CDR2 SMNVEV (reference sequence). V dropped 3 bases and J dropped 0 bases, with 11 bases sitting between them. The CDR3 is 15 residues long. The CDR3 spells CASSFRRETNYGYTF. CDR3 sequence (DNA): TGTGCCAGCAGTTTTCGACGAGAAACTAACTATGGCTACACCTTC.

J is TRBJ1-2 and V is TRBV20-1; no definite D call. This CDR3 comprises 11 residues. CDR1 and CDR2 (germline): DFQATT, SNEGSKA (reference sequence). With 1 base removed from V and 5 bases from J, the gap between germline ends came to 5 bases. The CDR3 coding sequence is TGCAGTGCTAGAGGCGCTTATGGCTACACCTTC. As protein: CSARGAYGYTF.

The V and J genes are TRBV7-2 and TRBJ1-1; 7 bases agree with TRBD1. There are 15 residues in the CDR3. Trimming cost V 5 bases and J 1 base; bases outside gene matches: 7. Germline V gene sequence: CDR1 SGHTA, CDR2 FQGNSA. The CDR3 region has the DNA TGTGCCAGCAGCGTCCCGACAGGGAAGAACACTGAAGCTTTCTTT. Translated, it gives CASSVPTGKNTEAFF. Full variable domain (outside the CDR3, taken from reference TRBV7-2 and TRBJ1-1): GAGVSQSPSNKVTEKGKDVELRCDPISGHTALYWYRQSLGQGLEFLIYFQGNSAPDKSGLPSDRFSAERTGGSVSTLTIQRTQQEDSAVYLCASSVPTGKNTEAFFGQGTRLTVV.

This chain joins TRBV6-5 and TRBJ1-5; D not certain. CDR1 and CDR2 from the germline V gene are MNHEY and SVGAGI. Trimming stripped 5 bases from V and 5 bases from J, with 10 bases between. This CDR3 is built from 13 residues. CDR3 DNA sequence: TGTGCCAGCAGTGTTGATGGGGATCAGCCCCAGCATTTT. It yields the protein CASSVDGDQPQHF.

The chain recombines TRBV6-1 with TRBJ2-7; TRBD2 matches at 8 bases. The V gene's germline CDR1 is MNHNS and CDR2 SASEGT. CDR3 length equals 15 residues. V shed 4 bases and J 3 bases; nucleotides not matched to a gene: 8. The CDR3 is CASSVEREGGYEQYF. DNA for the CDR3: TGTGCCAGCAGTGTTGAACGGGAGGGCGGCTACGAGCAGTACTTC.

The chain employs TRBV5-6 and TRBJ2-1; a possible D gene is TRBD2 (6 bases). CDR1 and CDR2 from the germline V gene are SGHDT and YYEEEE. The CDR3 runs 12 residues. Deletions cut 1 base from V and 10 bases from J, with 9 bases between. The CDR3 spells CASSLTGGEQFF. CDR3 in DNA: TGTGCCAGCAGCTTGACAGGAGGGGAGCAGTTCTTC.

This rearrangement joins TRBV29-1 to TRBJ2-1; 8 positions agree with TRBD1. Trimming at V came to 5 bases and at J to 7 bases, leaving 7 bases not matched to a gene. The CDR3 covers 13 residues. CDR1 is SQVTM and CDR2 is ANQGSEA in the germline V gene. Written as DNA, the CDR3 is TGCAGCGTTCTTGGGACAGGAGGGAATGAGCAGTTCTTC. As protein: CSVLGTGGNEQFF.